This TCR beta chain comes out of a study of cytomegalovirus exposure and HLA in healthy donors. Study in general: Unique TCRs numbering some 80 million, obtained from HLA-typed donors, made up an early data release. General study results and limits: The authors confirmed in vitro that a few CMV-associated chains were specific for CMV antigens. Follow-up analysis later connected one missense variant in DCLRE1C with trimming of TCR beta V- and J-genes.

A word on this clone: Its specificity is unknown.

The germline V gene encodes CDR1 SGHTS and CDR2 YDEGEE. The CDR3 totals 14 residues. V lost 2 bases, J lost 0 bases, and 6 bases lay in between. Vbeta (60) and Jbeta (13) primers were used in the PCR. Libraries were prepared by immunoSEQ multiplex PCR; TCRdb keeps only in-frame clonotypes and omits some of them. Recorded for this sample: about 55,000 clones. Material for sequencing was PBMCs. The receptor comes from a man aged 50-60 years in good health and CMV-seropositive. This chain uses TRBV5-8 with TRBJ1-3; possible D gene TRBD1, 5 bases. In nucleotides, the CDR3 is TGTGCCAGCAGCTTCAGGGTCTCTGGAAACACCATATATTTT. This codes for CASSFRVSGNTIYF. The full variable domain, in which reference TRBV5-8 and TRBJ1-3 provide the parts outside the CDR3, is EAGVTQSPTHLIKTRGQQATLRCSPISGHTSVYWYQQALGLGLQFLLWYDEGEERNRGNFPPRFSGRQFPNYSSELNVNALELEDSALYLCASSFRVSGNTIYFGEGSWLTVV.